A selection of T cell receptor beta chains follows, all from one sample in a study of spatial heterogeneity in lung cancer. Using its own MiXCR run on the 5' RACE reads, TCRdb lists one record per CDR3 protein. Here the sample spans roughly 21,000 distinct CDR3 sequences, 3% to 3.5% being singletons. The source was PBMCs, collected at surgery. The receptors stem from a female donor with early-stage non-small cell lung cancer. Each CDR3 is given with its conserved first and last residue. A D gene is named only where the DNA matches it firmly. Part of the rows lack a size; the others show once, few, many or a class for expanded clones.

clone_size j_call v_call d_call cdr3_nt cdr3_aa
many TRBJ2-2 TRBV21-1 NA TGTGCCAGCAGCTACTGGACGATTAGGGGCACCGGGGAGCTGTTTTTT CASSYWTIRGTGELFF
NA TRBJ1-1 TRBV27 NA TGTGCCAGCAGTTTAAGGCCAGGTTGGGGGAGCACTGAAGCTTTCTTT CASSLRPGWGSTEAFF
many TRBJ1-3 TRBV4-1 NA TGCGCCAGCAGCCAAGATTGGGCAGGCTCTGGAAACACCATATATTTT CASSQDWAGSGNTIYF
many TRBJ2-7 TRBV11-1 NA TGTGCCAGCAGCTTAAAGGAAATAGGGCCTGGGAGTGAGCAGTACTTC CASSLKEIGPGSEQYF
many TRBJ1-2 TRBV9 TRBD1 TGTGCCAGCAGCGTAGGAGCAGGGGGCAAGGTCGGCTACACCTTC CASSVGAGGKVGYTF
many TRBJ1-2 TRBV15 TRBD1 TGTGCCACCAGCAGAGGACAGGGGGCTAACTATGGCTACACCTTC CATSRGQGANYGYTF
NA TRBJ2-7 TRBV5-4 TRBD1 TGTGCCAGCAGCCAACCGGGACAGTTGTCCTACGAGCAGTACTTC CASSQPGQLSYEQYF
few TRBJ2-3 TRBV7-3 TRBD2 TGTGCCAGCAGCTTCAGACTAGCGGACAGCACAGATACGCAGTATTTT CASSFRLADSTDTQYF
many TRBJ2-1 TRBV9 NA TGTGCCAGCAGCTCCCGGGGGAGTGGCTACAATGAGCAGTTCTTC CASSSRGSGYNEQFF
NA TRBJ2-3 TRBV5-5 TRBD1 TGTGCCAGCAGCTTTGGGACAGGGGAGGGTACGCAGTATTTT CASSFGTGEGTQYF
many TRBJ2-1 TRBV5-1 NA TGCGCCAGCAGCTTTAGCGTGCCCCGGGATGAGCAGTTCTTC CASSFSVPRDEQFF
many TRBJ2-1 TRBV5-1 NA TGCGCCAGCAGCCGCATTGGATACAATGAGCAGTTCTTC CASSRIGYNEQFF
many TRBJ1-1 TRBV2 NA TGTGCCAGCAGAAAAGACCGCGTTAGTAACACTGAAGCTTTCTTT CASRKDRVSNTEAFF
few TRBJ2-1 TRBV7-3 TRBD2 TGTGCCAGCAGCTTAACGTCGGCCCCCGGGGGGTATGAGCAGTTCTTC CASSLTSAPGGYEQFF
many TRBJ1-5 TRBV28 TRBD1 TGTGCCAGCAGTTCACCACAGGGGGCGAAACCTACCTATAGCAATCAGCCCCAGCATTTT CASSSPQGAKPTYSNQPQHF
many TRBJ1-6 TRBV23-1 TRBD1 TGCGCCAGCAGTCAATCGTCCCGATCTCCCACGGGACAGGGGACTTCACCCCTCCACTTT CASSQSSRSPTGQGTSPLHF
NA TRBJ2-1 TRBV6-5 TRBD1 TGTGCCAGCAGTTACGGGACAGGGGGCTATGAGCAGTTCTTC CASSYGTGGYEQFF
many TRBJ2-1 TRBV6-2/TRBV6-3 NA TGTGCCAGCAGAACCCAGACCGATGAGCAGTTCTTC CASRTQTDEQFF
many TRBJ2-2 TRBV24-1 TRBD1 TGTGCCACCAGCCACTCGGACAGGGACACCGGGGAGCTGTTTTTT CATSHSDRDTGELFF
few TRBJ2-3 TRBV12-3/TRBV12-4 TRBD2 TGTGCCAGCAGCTTACGAGCCCTAGCGGGAATGTCAGATACGCAGTATTTT CASSLRALAGMSDTQYF
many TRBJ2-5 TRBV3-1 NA TGTGCCAGCAGCCAAGTCGAGAGGACACTTCAAGAGACCCAGTACTTC CASSQVERTLQETQYF
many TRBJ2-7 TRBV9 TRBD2 TGTGCCAGCAGCGCGAGCGGGAGGGCCTACGAGCAGTACTTC CASSASGRAYEQYF
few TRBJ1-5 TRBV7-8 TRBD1 TGTGCCAGCAGCTTAAATACAGGGGGCCTCCAGCATTTT CASSLNTGGLQHF
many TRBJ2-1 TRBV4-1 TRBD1 TGCGCCAGCCGGCAACCGGGACAGGGCCCACCCGAGTTCTTC CASRQPGQGPPEFF
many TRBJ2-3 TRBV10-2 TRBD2 TGCGCCAGCAGACCGGGACTAGCGGGAATAGATACGCAGTATTTT CASRPGLAGIDTQYF
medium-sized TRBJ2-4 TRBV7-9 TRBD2 TGTGCCAGCAGTACCGAACGGGGGGGCGTATTTGCCAAAAACATTCAGTACTTC CASSTERGGVFAKNIQYF
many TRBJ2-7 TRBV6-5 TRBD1 TGTGCCAGCGGGCCAGGGGGCTCCTACGAGCAGTACTTC CASGPGGSYEQYF
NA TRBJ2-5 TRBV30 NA TGTGCCTGGATGGGGGGAGAGACCCAGTACTTC CAWMGGETQYF
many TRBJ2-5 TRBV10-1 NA TGCGCCAGCAGTGACCGGGAAACCCAAGAGACCCAGTACTTC CASSDRETQETQYF
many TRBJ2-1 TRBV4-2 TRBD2 TGTGCCAGCAGCCAGGATGAGCTAGCGGGTCGGTATGAGCAGTTCTTC CASSQDELAGRYEQFF
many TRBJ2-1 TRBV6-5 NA TGTGCCAGCAGGGCGGAAGTGTCGGGTCTGGGAAAAACAGGGCCCAAGCAGTTCTTC CASRAEVSGLGKTGPKQFF
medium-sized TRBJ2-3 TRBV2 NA TGTGCCAGCAGTGCCTTGCGGGCGGGCACAGATACGCAGTATTTT CASSALRAGTDTQYF
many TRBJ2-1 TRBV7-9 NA TGTGCCAGCAGCTTATTGAATGAGCAGTTCTTC CASSLLNEQFF
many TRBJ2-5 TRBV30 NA TGTGCCTGGAGTGCGATACTACGGACCCAGTACTTC CAWSAILRTQYF
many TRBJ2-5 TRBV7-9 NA TGTGCCAGCAGCCCGGAGGCCCCTCAAGAGACCCAGTACTTC CASSPEAPQETQYF